What follows are 29 T cell receptor beta chains derived from one specimen sequenced in a study of blood T cell repertoires in COVID-19. Sequencing was performed with immunoSEQ multiplex PCR; in TCRdb, only in-frame clones are kept and a portion is missing. The sample lists under 250,000 clones; about four fifths were seen once. The sample taken for sequencing was PBMCs or T cells enriched from blood (not recorded which). Every receptor here comes from a man in his sixties who had recovered from COVID-19.

This chain links TRBV7-2 with TRBJ1-3, with D hard to call. The CDR3 covers 15 residues. In germline, CDR1 is SGHTA, CDR2 FQGNSA. V was shortened by 1 base and J by 0 bases, with 7 bases between the two germline ends. CDR3 coding DNA: TGTGCCAGCAGCTTAGTCGCGGTCTCTGGAAACACCATATATTTT. The encoded protein is CASSLVAVSGNTIYF.

The chain employs TRBV3-1 (or the pseudogene TRBV3-2) and TRBJ2-5; D ambiguous. Trimming stripped 0 bases from V and 4 bases from J, with 12 bases between. This CDR3 has 15 residues. Germline V CDR1 and CDR2: LGHDT, YNNKEL (reference sequence). The CDR3 DNA reads TGTGCCAGCAGCCAAGATCTTCTAGACGGAGAGACCCAGTACTTC. Translation: CASSQDLLDGETQYF.

The rearrangement links TRBV10-3 to TRBJ2-3; 7 bases line up with TRBD1. With 6 bases clipped from V and 5 bases from J, the junction kept 14 bases outside the gene matches. The CDR3 consists of 16 residues. CDR1 and CDR2 (germline): ENHRY, SYGVKD. The CDR3 is CAIRDDRGGKVDTQYF. The CDR3 region has the DNA TGTGCCATCAGAGATGACAGAGGGGGCAAAGTAGATACGCAGTATTTT.

The chain links TRBV5-4 to TRBJ1-6, with D perhaps matching TRBD1 (6 bases). This CDR3 comprises 15 residues. The V gene lost 0 bases and the J gene lost 9 bases, with 13 bases spanning the gap. From germline, CDR1 is SGHNT and CDR2 YYREEE (reference sequence). The chain's CDR3 is CASSLGNRAVSPLHF. As DNA, the CDR3 is TGTGCCAGCAGCTTGGGCAACAGGGCAGTTTCACCCCTCCACTTT. Full variable domain (remainder filled in from reference TRBV5-4 and TRBJ1-6): ETGVTQSPTHLIKTRGQQVTLRCSSQSGHNTVSWYQQALGQGPQFIFQYYREEENGRGNFPPRFSGLQFPNYSSELNVNALELDDSALYLCASSLGNRAVSPLHFGNGTRLTVT.

The chain has TRBV19 and TRBJ1-1, with D possibly TRBD1 on 5 matching bases. V was clipped by 0 bases and J by 2 bases, with 10 bases between them. Germline V gene data show CDR1 as LNHDA and CDR2 as SQIVND (reference sequence). The CDR3 is 15 amino acids. The DNA of the CDR3 is TGTGCCAGTAGTATAGATGGGCAGGGTAACACTGAAGCTTTCTTT. It translates to CASSIDGQGNTEAFF.

The chain joins TRBV5-1 to TRBJ2-3; TRBD2 matches 9 bases. The CDR3 sequence is 16 residues long. Germline loops: CDR1 SGHRS, CDR2 YFSETQ. Trimming at V came to 1 base and at J to 6 bases, leaving 9 bases not matched to a gene. CDR3 nucleotides: TGCGCCAGCAGCTTGAGCGGGGGGATGCGAGGGGATACGCAGTATTTT. Its translation: CASSLSGGMRGDTQYF.

This sequence joins TRBV7-8 and TRBJ2-4, with 8 bases lining up with TRBD2. The CDR3 consists of 13 residues. The V segment lost 4 bases and the J segment 7 bases; nucleotides outside the gene matches: 3. CDR1 is SGHVS and CDR2 is FQNEAQ in the germline V gene. Here the CDR3 DNA reads TGTGCCAGCAGCTCGCCGGGGGGGAACATTCAGTACTTC. The encoded protein is CASSSPGGNIQYF. Looking up the rest from reference TRBV7-8 and TRBJ2-4 gives the full variable domain: GAGVSQSPRYKVAKRGQDVALRCDPISGHVSLFWYQQALGQGPEFLTYFQNEAQLDKSGLPSDRFFAERPEGSVSTLKIQRTQQEDSAVYLCASSSPGGNIQYFGAGTRLSVL.

V is TRBV19 and J is TRBJ1-1; perhaps TRBD1 as D (5 bases). In germline, CDR1 is LNHDA, CDR2 SQIVND (reference sequence). V was clipped by 6 bases and J by 4 bases, with 21 bases between them. This CDR3 spans 16 amino acids. The CDR3 spells CASSPREGTVSTEAFF. The CDR3 nucleotides are TGTGCCAGTAGCCCCCGGGAGGGGACGGTCAGCACTGAAGCTTTCTTT.

The CDR3 is CASSRGYGEKLFF. In nucleotides, the CDR3 is TGTGCCAGTAGTAGAGGGTACGGAGAAAAACTGTTTTTT. V and J are TRBV19 and TRBJ1-4; D unresolved. CDR1 and CDR2 from the germline V gene are LNHDA and SQIVND (reference sequence). The CDR3 totals 13 residues. Trimming took off 4 bases at V and 8 bases at J, with 11 bases between the two ends.

The chain uses TRBV19 and TRBJ1-5, with 8 positions matching TRBD1. CDR1 is LNHDA, CDR2 SQIVND, per germline (reference sequence). CDR3 length: 14 residues. J was trimmed by 5 bases and V by 5 bases; bases with no gene match: 5. The CDR3, as DNA: TGTGCCAGTAGTCTCGGGACAGGAGATCAGCCCCAGCATTTT. Its protein is CASSLGTGDQPQHF.

This clone appeared a single time. The genes are TRBV19 and TRBJ1-5; D is undetermined. Per germline, CDR1 LNHDA and CDR2 SQIVND (reference sequence). The CDR3 covers 14 residues. V gave up 5 bases and J gave up 0 bases, with 8 bases separating them. This CDR3 reads CASSAANSNQPQHF. DNA for the CDR3: TGTGCCAGTAGTGCGGCAAATAGCAATCAGCCCCAGCATTTT.

CDR3 sequence: CASSLAALAGGIDTQYF. The CDR3 DNA follows: TGTGCCAGCAGCTTAGCGGCCCTAGCGGGGGGAATAGATACGCAGTATTTT. The chain employs TRBV7-9 and TRBJ2-3; 11 nucleotides line up with TRBD2. The CDR3 consists of 17 residues. Germline-derived CDR1 and CDR2 are SEHNR and FQNEAQ (reference sequence). V lost 0 bases to trimming and J lost 5 bases; unmatched junction nucleotides: 7.

The rearrangement links TRBV6-2 or TRBV6-3 to TRBJ1-5; possible D gene TRBD1, 5 bases. CDR1 and CDR2 from the germline V gene are MNHEY and SVGEGT. V lost 6 bases to trimming and J lost 7 bases, with 19 bases between them. The CDR3 is 15 amino acids. Here the CDR3 DNA reads TGTGCCAGCAGCCGACGGGGGAGAGTGGAACAGCCCCAGCATTTT. Amino acids: CASSRRGRVEQPQHF.

This clone has only one observation. The V and J genes are TRBV4-2 and TRBJ1-2; D ambiguous. The CDR3 runs 15 residues. CDR1 LGHNA and CDR2 YNFKEQ come from the germline V gene. Deletions cut 1 base from V and 4 bases from J, with 13 bases between. The CDR3 DNA sequence: TGTGCCAGCAGCCAAGTGGATGGCGGGGTCTATGGCTACACCTTC. This codes for CASSQVDGGVYGYTF.

Concerning this clone itself: One end of the junction does not line up with germline, which may come from a read error. The genes are TRBV4-3 and TRBJ2-2; 8 positions agree with TRBD2. The CDR3 is 15 amino acids. Looked up from germline, CDR1 is LGHNA and CDR2 is YSLEER. The CDR3 spells CARSATGGRAGELFF. CDR3 bases: TGCGCCCGCAGCGCAACGGGGGGGCGGGCCGGGGAGCTGTTTTTT.

The chain couples TRBV19 to TRBJ1-3; D gene ambiguous. The germline CDR1 and CDR2 sequences are LNHDA and SQIVND (reference sequence). The CDR3 runs 13 residues. Trimming took 7 bases from V and 4 from J, leaving 11 bases between them. The DNA for the CDR3 is TGTGCCAGTACCCCCAACCAGGGAAACACCATATATTTT. Residues: CASTPNQGNTIYF. The whole variable domain, remainder taken from reference TRBV19 and TRBJ1-3, is DGGITQSPKYLFRKEGQNVTLSCEQNLNHDAMYWYRQDPGQGLRLIYYSQIVNDFQKGDIAEGYSVSREKKESFPLTVTSAQKNPTAFYLCASTPNQGNTIYFGEGSWLTVV.

This clone was picked up a small number of times. The chain recombines TRBV6-5 with TRBJ2-7; D is unclear. Germline CDR1 MNHEY, CDR2 SVGAGI. The CDR3 contains 14 residues. With 6 bases removed from V and 4 bases from J, the gap between germline ends came to 16 bases. The CDR3 loop reads CASSRSSTSYEQYF. The CDR3 DNA is TGTGCCAGCAGCCGAAGCTCGACTTCTTACGAGCAGTACTTC.

DNA for the CDR3: TGTGCCAGCTCACAGGGAGATTCACCCCTCCACTTT. Translating it yields CASSQGDSPLHF. The chain combines TRBV18 with TRBJ1-6; D is uncertain. Deletions cut 4 bases from V and 8 bases from J, with 6 bases between. This CDR3 is built from 12 residues. Looked up from germline, CDR1 is KGHSH and CDR2 is LQKENI.

This chain joins TRBV27 and TRBJ1-2; TRBD1 is a possible D gene (5 bases). Trimming took 5 bases from V and 4 from J, leaving 17 bases between them. Germline V gene lookup returns CDR1 MNHEY and CDR2 SMNVEV (reference sequence). The CDR3 extends over 15 amino acids. The CDR3 region has the DNA TGTGCCAGCAGTCTAGAACCAGGACAAGCCTATGGCTACACCTTC. This gives the protein CASSLEPGQAYGYTF.

The chain has TRBV18 and TRBJ1-3; D uncertain. In germline, CDR1 is KGHSH, CDR2 LQKENI. V was shortened by 2 bases and J by 1 base, with 6 bases between the two germline ends. The CDR3 consists of 14 residues. Here the CDR3 reads CASSPVTSGNTIYF. The CDR3 nucleotides read TGTGCCAGCTCACCAGTCACTTCTGGAAACACCATATATTTT.

V usage is TRBV11-2 and J usage is TRBJ2-3; 10 nucleotides align to TRBD2. CDR1 SGHAT and CDR2 FQNNGV come from the germline V gene. CDR3 size: 16 residues. With V trimmed by 3 bases and J by 1 base, 4 bases remained unmatched. The CDR3 sequence is CASSLSGGVGTDTQYF. CDR3 DNA sequence: TGTGCCAGCAGCTTGAGCGGGGGGGTTGGCACAGATACGCAGTATTTT.

V and J are TRBV19 and TRBJ1-5; 10 bases align to TRBD1. Germline CDR1 is LNHDA and CDR2 is SQIVND (reference sequence). Germline trimming cut 5 bases from V and 2 bases from J; bases unmatched to any gene: 6. The CDR3 consists of 16 residues. CDR3 nucleotides: TGTGCCAGTAGTCCAAGGGACAGGGGAGGCAATCAGCCCCAGCATTTT. It yields the protein CASSPRDRGGNQPQHF.

This chain links TRBV30 with TRBJ1-5; weak D call: TRBD1 (5 bases). With 0 bases removed from V and 5 bases from J, the gap between germline ends came to 11 bases. The CDR3 is made up of 14 amino acids. CDR1 and CDR2 from the germline V gene are GTSNPN and SVGIG (reference sequence). CDR3 DNA: TGTGCCTGGAGTGTATGGGGGAGGGATCAGCCCCAGCATTTT. Translation: CAWSVWGRDQPQHF.

This chain connects TRBV5-1 to TRBJ2-5, with D maybe TRBD1 (6 bases). V was shortened by 4 bases and J by 1 base, with 14 bases between the two germline ends. CDR3 length: 15 residues. Per germline, CDR1 SGHRS and CDR2 YFSETQ. CDR3 region: CASSQQTGVQETQYF. The CDR3 region has the DNA TGCGCCAGCAGCCAACAGACAGGAGTCCAAGAGACCCAGTACTTC.

The rearrangement joins TRBV7-2 to TRBJ2-3; D gene ambiguous. The CDR3 spans 16 residues. Trimming cost V 3 bases and J 1 base, with 14 bases left between them. CDR1 and CDR2 from the germline V gene are SGHTA and FQGNSA. CDR3: CASSFRPEGGTDTQYF. The CDR3 nucleotides are TGTGCCAGCAGCTTCCGACCCGAAGGAGGCACAGATACGCAGTATTTT. The complete variable domain, with remaining parts taken from reference TRBV7-2 and TRBJ2-3, reads GAGVSQSPSNKVTEKGKDVELRCDPISGHTALYWYRQSLGQGLEFLIYFQGNSAPDKSGLPSDRFSAERTGGSVSTLTIQRTQQEDSAVYLCASSFRPEGGTDTQYFGPGTRLTVL.

The chain uses TRBV5-1 and TRBJ1-6; D unclear. This CDR3 spans 15 amino acids. Germline-derived CDR1 and CDR2 are SGHRS and YFSETQ. Between the trimmed V and J ends, which lost 0 bases and 8 bases, there was a span of 12 bases. The CDR3 region has the DNA TGCGCCAGCAGCTTGGCCGGGAATCCCGATTCACCCCTCCACTTT. Protein: CASSLAGNPDSPLHF.

The rearrangement uses TRBV7-2 and TRBJ2-1; the match to TRBD1 covers 8 bases. The germline V gene encodes CDR1 SGHTA and CDR2 FQGNSA. This CDR3 spans 15 amino acids. J lost 4 bases, V lost 5 bases, and 7 bases had no gene match. The CDR3 DNA sequence: TGTGCCAGCAGCCAGGACAGGGAATTGTACAATGAGCAGTTCTTC. It encodes CASSQDRELYNEQFF.

The chain employs TRBV4-2 and TRBJ1-1; 7 nucleotides match TRBD1. This CDR3 is built from 15 residues. Germline loops: CDR1 LGHNA, CDR2 YNFKEQ. V was pared by 4 bases and J by 2 bases, with 7 bases of the junction left unmatched. CDR3 nucleotide sequence: TGTGCCAGCAGCCCAAGACAGGGACAAAACACTGAAGCTTTCTTT. Amino acids: CASSPRQGQNTEAFF.

The chain has TRBV11-3 and TRBJ1-3, with 7 positions matching TRBD1. This CDR3 is 14 amino acids long. Unmatched junction bases numbered 4, after V lost 4 bases and J lost 4 bases. Per the germline V gene, CDR1 is SGHNT and CDR2 is YENEEA. CDR3 loop: CASSSRDRGNTIYF. CDR3 bases: TGTGCCAGCAGCTCCCGGGACAGAGGAAACACCATATATTTT. Full variable domain (outside the CDR3, taken from reference TRBV11-3 and TRBJ1-3): EAGVVQSPRYKIIEKKQPVAFWCNPISGHNTLYWYLQNLGQGPELLIRYENEEAVDDSQLPKDRFSAERLKGVDSTLKIQPAELGDSAVYLCASSSRDRGNTIYFGEGSWLTVV.